This T cell receptor (beta chain) emerged from a study of CD8+CD57+ T cells in acquired aplastic anemia. Genomic DNA templated the TCR beta VDJ and CDR3 profiling. TCRdb reanalysed the reads using MiXCR and keeps one entry per CDR3 protein. The sample includes some 160,000 distinct CDR3 sequences, roughly 48% of them seen just once. Before being chosen for sequencing, patients had shown CD8+CD57+ cell expansion by flow cytometry. The study sampled blood from patients who had received no therapy. This clonotype was seen at least ten times. V gave up 7 bases and J gave up 3 bases, with 17 bases separating them. Per germline, CDR1 LNHDA and CDR2 SQIVND (reference sequence). This CDR3 contains 15 residues.

Source material: sorted CD4+, CD8+, or CD8+CD57+ T cells (not recorded which) from PBMCs. V usage is TRBV19 and J usage is TRBJ2-3; D not resolved. The sequence was collected from a human donor with aplastic anemia. The CDR3 here is CASTLTRMGTDTQYF. The CDR3 coding sequence is TGTGCCAGTACCTTGACCCGGATGGGGACAGATACGCAGTATTTT. The full variable domain, with the rest looked up from reference TRBV19 and TRBJ2-3, is DGGITQSPKYLFRKEGQNVTLSCEQNLNHDAMYWYRQDPGQGLRLIYYSQIVNDFQKGDIAEGYSVSREKKESFPLTVTSAQKNPTAFYLCASTLTRMGTDTQYFGPGTRLTVL.